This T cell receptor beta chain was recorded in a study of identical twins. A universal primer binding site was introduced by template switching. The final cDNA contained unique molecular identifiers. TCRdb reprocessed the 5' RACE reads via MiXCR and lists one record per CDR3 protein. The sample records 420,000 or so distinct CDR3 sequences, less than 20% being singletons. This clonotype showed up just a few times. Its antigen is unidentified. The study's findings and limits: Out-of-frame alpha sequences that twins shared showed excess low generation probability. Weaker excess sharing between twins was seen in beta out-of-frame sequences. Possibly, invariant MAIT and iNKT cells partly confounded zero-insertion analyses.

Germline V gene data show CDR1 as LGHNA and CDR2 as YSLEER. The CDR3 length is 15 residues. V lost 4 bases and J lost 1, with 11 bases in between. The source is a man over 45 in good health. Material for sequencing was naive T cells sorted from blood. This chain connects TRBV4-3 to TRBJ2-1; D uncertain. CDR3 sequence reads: CASSPLNPSYNEQFF. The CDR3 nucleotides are TGCGCCAGCAGCCCGCTTAACCCTTCCTACAATGAGCAGTTCTTC.